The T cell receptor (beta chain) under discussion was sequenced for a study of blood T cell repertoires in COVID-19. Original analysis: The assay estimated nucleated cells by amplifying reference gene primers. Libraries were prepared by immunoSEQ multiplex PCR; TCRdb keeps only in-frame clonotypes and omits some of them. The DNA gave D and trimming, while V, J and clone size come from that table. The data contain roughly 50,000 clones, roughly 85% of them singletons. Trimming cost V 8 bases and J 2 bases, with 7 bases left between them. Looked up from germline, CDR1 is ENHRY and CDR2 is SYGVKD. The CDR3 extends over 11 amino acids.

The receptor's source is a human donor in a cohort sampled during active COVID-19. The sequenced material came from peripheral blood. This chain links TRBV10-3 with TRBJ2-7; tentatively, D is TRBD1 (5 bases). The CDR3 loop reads CAIGQTYEQYF. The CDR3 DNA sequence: TGTGCCATCGGACAAACCTACGAGCAGTACTTC.